This T cell receptor (beta chain) is from a study of shared clonotypes between healthy human individuals. Study-wide results and caveats: The study drew on few donors, limiting represented genetic and exposure-history diversity. Some clonotypes were shared by all four sorted-subset donors, while others were not shared. The non-shared ones had lower generation probabilities than the shared ones.

Comments on this clone: Antigen unknown.

TCRdb keeps only in-frame clones here, not all; method: immunoSEQ multiplex PCR. This table has 2.3 million or so clones, 90% to 95% appearing once. Caucasian adults living in Nashville, Tennessee, provided all samples. Sequences were obtained from naive CD4+ T cells from PBMCs. Described subset: CD45RA+ positively selected. The source of this sequence is a man between 18 and 29 years old in good health. Some clones in this sample may be carry-over from other donors' samples.

DNA of the CDR3: TGTGCCAGCAGCTCACGGTCCGTAGGGCAAGAGACCCAGTACTTC. It codes for CASSSRSVGQETQYF. The chain uses TRBV7-2 and TRBJ2-5; D is uncertain. V was trimmed by 4 bases and J by 2 bases, leaving 14 bases between them. The V gene's germline CDR1 is SGHTA and CDR2 FQGNSA. This CDR3 contains 15 residues.